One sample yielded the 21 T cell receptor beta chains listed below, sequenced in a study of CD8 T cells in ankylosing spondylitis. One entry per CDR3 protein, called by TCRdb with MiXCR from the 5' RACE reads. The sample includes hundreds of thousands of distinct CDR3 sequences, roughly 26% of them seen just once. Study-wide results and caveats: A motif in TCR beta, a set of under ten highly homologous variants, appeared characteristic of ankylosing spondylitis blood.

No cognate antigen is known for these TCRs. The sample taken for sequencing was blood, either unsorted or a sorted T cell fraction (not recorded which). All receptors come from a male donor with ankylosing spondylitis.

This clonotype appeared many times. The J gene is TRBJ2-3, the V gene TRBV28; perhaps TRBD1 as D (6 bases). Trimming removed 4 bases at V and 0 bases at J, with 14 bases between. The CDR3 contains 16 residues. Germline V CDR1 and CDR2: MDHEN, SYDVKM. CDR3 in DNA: TGTGCCAGCAGTTCTCTAGGGGGTGCTAGCACAGATACGCAGTATTTT. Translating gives CASSSLGGASTDTQYF.

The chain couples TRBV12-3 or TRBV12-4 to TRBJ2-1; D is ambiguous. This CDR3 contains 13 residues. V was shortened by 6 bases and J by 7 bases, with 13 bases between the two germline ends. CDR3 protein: CASSLHTWNEQFF. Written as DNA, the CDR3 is TGTGCCAGCAGCCTACATACATGGAATGAGCAGTTCTTC.

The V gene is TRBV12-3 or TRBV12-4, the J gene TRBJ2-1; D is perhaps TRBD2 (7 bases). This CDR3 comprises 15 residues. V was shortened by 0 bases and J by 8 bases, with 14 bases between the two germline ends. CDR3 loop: CASSLAGAGRHEQFF. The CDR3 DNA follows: TGTGCCAGCAGTTTAGCGGGGGCCGGGAGGCATGAGCAGTTCTTC.

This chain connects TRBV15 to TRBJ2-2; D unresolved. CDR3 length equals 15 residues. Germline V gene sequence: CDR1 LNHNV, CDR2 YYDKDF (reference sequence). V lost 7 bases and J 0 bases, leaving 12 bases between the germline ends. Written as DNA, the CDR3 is TGTGCCACCACCGAGGACCTCGCGAACACCGGGGAGCTGTTTTTT. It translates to CATTEDLANTGELFF.

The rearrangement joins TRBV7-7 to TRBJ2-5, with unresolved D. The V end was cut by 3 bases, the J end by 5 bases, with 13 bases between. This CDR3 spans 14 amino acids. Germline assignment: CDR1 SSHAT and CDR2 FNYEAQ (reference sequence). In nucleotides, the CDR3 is TGTGCCAGCAGCTTCTCTGGTACGATGGAGACCCAGTACTTC. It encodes CASSFSGTMETQYF.

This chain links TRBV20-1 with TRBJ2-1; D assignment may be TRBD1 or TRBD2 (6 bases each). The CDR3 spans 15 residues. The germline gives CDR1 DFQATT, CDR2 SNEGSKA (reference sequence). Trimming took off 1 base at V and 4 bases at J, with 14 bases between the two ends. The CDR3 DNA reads TGCAGTGCTAGAGTGCGGGAACAGGGTTACAATGAGCAGTTCTTC. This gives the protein CSARVREQGYNEQFF.

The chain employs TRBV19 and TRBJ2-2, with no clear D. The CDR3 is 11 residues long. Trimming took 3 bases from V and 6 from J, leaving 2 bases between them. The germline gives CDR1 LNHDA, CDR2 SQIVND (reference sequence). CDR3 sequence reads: CASSIAGELFF. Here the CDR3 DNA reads TGTGCCAGTAGTATCGCCGGGGAGCTGTTTTTT.

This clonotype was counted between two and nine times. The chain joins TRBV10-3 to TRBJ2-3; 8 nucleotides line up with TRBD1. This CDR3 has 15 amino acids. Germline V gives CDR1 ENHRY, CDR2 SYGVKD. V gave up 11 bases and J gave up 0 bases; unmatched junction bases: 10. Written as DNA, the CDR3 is TGTGCCGCCCGTCGGGACAGGAGGAGCACAGATACGCAGTATTTT. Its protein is CAARRDRRSTDTQYF.

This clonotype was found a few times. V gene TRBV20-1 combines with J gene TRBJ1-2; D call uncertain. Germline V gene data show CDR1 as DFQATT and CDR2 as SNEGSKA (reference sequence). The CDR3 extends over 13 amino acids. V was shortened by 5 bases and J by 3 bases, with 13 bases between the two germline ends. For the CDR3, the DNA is TGCAGTGCTCTGGAAGGGCGGGACTATGGCTACACCTTC. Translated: CSALEGRDYGYTF.

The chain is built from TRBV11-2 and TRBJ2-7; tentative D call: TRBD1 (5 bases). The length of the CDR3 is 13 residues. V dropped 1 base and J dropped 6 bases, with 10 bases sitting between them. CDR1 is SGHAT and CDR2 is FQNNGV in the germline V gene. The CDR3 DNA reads TGTGCCAGCAGCTTAGGACAGCTACGCGAGCAGTACTTC. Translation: CASSLGQLREQYF.

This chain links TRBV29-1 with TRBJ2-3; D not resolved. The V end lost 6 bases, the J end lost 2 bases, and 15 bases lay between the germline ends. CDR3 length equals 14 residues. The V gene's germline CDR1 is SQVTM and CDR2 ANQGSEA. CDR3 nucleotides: TGCAGCGTAGGTTCGTCAAGCCCCACAGATACGCAGTATTTT. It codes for CSVGSSSPTDTQYF.

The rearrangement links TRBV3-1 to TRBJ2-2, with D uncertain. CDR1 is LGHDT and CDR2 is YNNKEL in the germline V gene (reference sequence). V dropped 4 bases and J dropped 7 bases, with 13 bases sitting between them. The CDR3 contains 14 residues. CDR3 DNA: TGTGCCAGCAGCCGCCGACGCCCGGACGGGGAGCTGTTTTTT. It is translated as CASSRRRPDGELFF.

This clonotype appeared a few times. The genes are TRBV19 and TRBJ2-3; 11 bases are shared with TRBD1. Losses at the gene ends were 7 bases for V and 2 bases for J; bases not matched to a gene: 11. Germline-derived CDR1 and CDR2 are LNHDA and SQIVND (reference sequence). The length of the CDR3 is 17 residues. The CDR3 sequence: CASTVTGTGGFTDTQYF. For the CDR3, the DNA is TGTGCCAGTACCGTAACCGGGACAGGGGGATTCACAGATACGCAGTATTTT.

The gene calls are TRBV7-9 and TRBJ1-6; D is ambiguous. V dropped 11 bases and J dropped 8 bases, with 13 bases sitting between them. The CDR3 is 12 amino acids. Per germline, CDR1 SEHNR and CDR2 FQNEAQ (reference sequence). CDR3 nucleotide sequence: TGTGCCGCCGGGTCGAGTGATTCACCCCTCCACTTT. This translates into CAAGSSDSPLHF.

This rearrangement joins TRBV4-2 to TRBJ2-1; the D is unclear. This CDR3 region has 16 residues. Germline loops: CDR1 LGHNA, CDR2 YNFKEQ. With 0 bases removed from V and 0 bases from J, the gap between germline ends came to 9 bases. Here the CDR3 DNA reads TGTGCCAGCAGCCAAGAGGCGGTCGACTCCTACAATGAGCAGTTCTTC. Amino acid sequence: CASSQEAVDSYNEQFF.

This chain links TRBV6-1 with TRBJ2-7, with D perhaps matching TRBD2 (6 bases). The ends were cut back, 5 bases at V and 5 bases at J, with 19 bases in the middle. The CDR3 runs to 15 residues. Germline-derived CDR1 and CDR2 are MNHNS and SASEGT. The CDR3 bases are TGTGCCAGCAGTAGAGCCCCTAGGGCGGGACACGAGCAGTACGTC. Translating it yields CASSRAPRAGHEQYV.

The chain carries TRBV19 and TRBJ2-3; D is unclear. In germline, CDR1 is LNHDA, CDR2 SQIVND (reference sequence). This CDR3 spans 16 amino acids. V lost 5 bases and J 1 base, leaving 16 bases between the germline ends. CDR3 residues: CASSVPFGWGTDTQYF. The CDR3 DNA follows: TGTGCCAGTAGTGTCCCCTTTGGTTGGGGCACAGATACGCAGTATTTT.

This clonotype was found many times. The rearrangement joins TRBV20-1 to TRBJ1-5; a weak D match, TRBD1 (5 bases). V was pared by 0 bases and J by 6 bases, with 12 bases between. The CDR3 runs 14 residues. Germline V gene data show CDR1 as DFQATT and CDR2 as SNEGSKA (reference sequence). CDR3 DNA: TGCAGTGCTAGAGATAGAGCCGGGGCTCAGCCCCAGCATTTT. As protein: CSARDRAGAQPQHF.

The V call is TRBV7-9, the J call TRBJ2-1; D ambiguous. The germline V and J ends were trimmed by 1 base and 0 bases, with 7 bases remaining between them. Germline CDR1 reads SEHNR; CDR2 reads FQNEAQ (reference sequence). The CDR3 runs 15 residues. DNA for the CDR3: TGTGCCAGCAGCTTAGGGTCAGTCTCCTACAATGAGCAGTTCTTC. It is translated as CASSLGSVSYNEQFF.

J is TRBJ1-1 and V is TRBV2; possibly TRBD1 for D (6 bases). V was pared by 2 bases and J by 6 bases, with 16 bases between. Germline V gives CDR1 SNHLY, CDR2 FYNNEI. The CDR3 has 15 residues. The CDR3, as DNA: TGTGCCAGCAGTGAAATAGGTCAGGGGTTCCCTGAAGCTTTCTTT. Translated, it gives CASSEIGQGFPEAFF.

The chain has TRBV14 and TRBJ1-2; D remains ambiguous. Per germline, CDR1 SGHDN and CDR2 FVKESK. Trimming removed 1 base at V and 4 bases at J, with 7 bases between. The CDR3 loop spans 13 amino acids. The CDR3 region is CASSQAKFYGYTF. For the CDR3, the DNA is TGTGCCAGCAGCCAAGCCAAATTCTATGGCTACACCTTC.